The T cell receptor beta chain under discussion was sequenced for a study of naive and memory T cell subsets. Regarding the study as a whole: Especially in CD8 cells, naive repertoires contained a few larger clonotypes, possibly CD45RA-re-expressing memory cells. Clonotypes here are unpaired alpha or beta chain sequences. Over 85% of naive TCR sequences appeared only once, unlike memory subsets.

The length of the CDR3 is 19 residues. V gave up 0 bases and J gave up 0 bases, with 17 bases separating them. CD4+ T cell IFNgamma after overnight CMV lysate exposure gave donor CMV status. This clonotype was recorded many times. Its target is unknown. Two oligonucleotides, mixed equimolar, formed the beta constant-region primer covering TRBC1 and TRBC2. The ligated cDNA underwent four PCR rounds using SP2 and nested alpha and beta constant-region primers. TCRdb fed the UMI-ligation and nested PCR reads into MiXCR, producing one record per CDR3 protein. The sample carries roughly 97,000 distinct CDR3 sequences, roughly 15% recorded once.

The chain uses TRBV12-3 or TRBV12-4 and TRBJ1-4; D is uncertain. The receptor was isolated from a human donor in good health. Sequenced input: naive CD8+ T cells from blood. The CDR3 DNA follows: TGTGCCAGCAGTTTAGCGAATCATCAGTTACCCGCAACTAATGAAAAACTGTTTTTT. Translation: CASSLANHQLPATNEKLFF.